The rows below give T cell receptor beta chains drawn from one sample of a study of human T cells and chemical hapten exposure. TCRdb itself ran the RACE reads through MiXCR, one entry per CDR3 protein. The sample records 85,000 to 100,000 distinct CDR3 sequences, more than 9.5% being singletons. The input for sequencing was whole blood, taken in connection with sensitization to the hapten diphenylcyclopropenone (DPC). All receptors come from a middle-aged man with alopecia areata. Some clones in this sample may be carry-over from other donors' samples. Each CDR3 is given with its conserved first and last residue. The D gene is left open where the match is weak. Clone size, where shown, is once, few, many, or a class for clones that have expanded.

CDR3 | DNA | V | D | length | size | J
CASSRGLASDTGELFF | TGTGCCAGCAGTAGGGGCCTAGCGTCAGACACCGGGGAGCTGTTTTTT | TRBV3-1 | NA | 16 | NA | TRBJ2-2
CASSVQETQYF | TGTGCCAGCAGTGTCCAAGAGACCCAGTACTTC | TRBV6-2/TRBV6-3 | NA | 11 | few | TRBJ2-5
CSATPRTGNQPQHF | TGCAGTGCTACTCCCAGGACAGGCAATCAGCCCCAGCATTTT | TRBV20-1 | NA | 14 | NA | TRBJ1-5
CASSPTAGPGNEQFF | TGTGCCAGCAGCCCCACGGCAGGCCCTGGCAATGAGCAGTTCTTC | TRBV7-2 | NA | 15 | many | TRBJ2-1
CSAPSPYGGRLTDTQYF | TGCAGTGCCCCCTCCCCCTATGGCGGGAGGCTGACAGATACGCAGTATTTT | TRBV20-1 | TRBD2 | 17 | NA | TRBJ2-3
CASSSFQGLDYGYTF | TGTGCCAGCAGTTCCTTCCAGGGTTTGGACTATGGCTACACCTTC | TRBV28 | NA | 15 | few | TRBJ1-2
CASRLLATGVNTEAFF | TGTGCCAGCAGACTACTGGCCACAGGGGTGAACACTGAAGCTTTCTTT | TRBV27 | TRBD1 | 16 | few | TRBJ1-1
CASSQDSSVPGMNTEAFF | TGCGCCAGCAGCCAAGATAGTTCAGTCCCCGGGATGAACACTGAAGCTTTCTTT | TRBV4-3 | NA | 18 | NA | TRBJ1-1
CASSFTGIQETQYF | TGTGCCAGCAGTTTTACGGGGATCCAAGAGACCCAGTACTTC | TRBV5-4 | NA | 14 | NA | TRBJ2-5
CASSQGQGYQETQYF | TGTGCCAGCAGCCAAGGGCAGGGGTACCAAGAGACCCAGTACTTC | TRBV3-1 | NA | 15 | many | TRBJ2-5
CASGTGSTDTQYF | TGCGCCAGCGGGACAGGGAGCACAGATACGCAGTATTTT | TRBV5-1 | TRBD1 | 13 | few | TRBJ2-3
CASSFLGNEQFF | TGTGCCAGCAGTTTCTTGGGGAATGAGCAGTTCTTC | TRBV27 | NA | 12 | few | TRBJ2-1
CSARVGESTDTQYF | TGCAGTGCTAGAGTGGGGGAGAGCACAGATACGCAGTATTTT | TRBV20-1 | NA | 14 | few | TRBJ2-3
CASSYSRQGDSPLHF | TGTGCCAGCAGTTACAGTAGACAGGGGGATTCACCCCTCCACTTT | TRBV6-5 | TRBD1 | 15 | many | TRBJ1-6
CAWSYGSNQPQHF | TGTGCCTGGAGTTACGGTAGCAATCAGCCCCAGCATTTT | TRBV30 | NA | 13 | many | TRBJ1-5
CSVEFFGQGYGYTF | TGCAGCGTTGAATTTTTTGGACAGGGCTATGGCTACACCTTC | TRBV29-1 | TRBD1 | 14 | NA | TRBJ1-2
CASSSPSNRGSPRGDTQYF | TGTGCCAGCAGCTCACCCTCAAACAGGGGGTCCCCTAGGGGCGATACGCAGTATTTT | TRBV7-3 | TRBD1 | 19 | few | TRBJ2-3
CSAPPLAGGPWVF | TGCAGTGCTCCTCCACTAGCGGGAGGGCCATGGGTCTTC | TRBV20-1 | TRBD2 | 13 | NA | TRBJ2-1
CASSVTRQETQYF | TGTGCCAGCAGTGTAACGAGACAAGAGACCCAGTACTTC | TRBV2 | NA | 13 | many | TRBJ2-5
CAWSVRGSGYTF | TGTGCCTGGAGTGTACGGGGGAGTGGCTACACCTTC | TRBV30 | NA | 12 | many | TRBJ1-2
CATGTDGDTQYF | TGTGCCACCGGGACGGATGGGGATACGCAGTATTTT | TRBV10-3 | NA | 12 | NA | TRBJ2-3
CAISESGWGARTDTQYF | TGTGCCATCAGTGAGTCAGGTTGGGGGGCGCGGACAGATACGCAGTATTTT | TRBV10-3 | NA | 17 | many | TRBJ2-3
CASSSGTGPSSPLHF | TGCGCCAGCAGCTCGGGGACAGGGCCCAGTTCACCCCTCCACTTT | TRBV5-1 | TRBD1 | 15 | few | TRBJ1-6
CSARDIGSGYTF | TGCAGTGCTAGAGATATCGGGTCTGGCTACACCTTC | TRBV20-1 | NA | 12 | few | TRBJ1-2
CAISESGGSNQPQHF | TGTGCCATCAGTGAGTCAGGGGGAAGCAATCAGCCCCAGCATTTT | TRBV10-3 | NA | 15 | NA | TRBJ1-5
CSAREVRARGYNEQFF | TGCAGTGCTAGAGAGGTTAGGGCTAGAGGGTACAATGAGCAGTTCTTC | TRBV20-1 | NA | 16 | few | TRBJ2-1
CASSPRDRLLDTQYF | TGTGCCAGCTCACCACGGGACAGGTTATTAGATACGCAGTATTTT | TRBV18 | TRBD1 | 15 | NA | TRBJ2-3
CASSLSGTSGIGEQFF | TGCGCCAGCAGCTTAAGCGGGACTAGCGGGATTGGTGAGCAGTTCTTC | TRBV5-1 | TRBD2 | 16 | NA | TRBJ2-1
CASSLTGVGKETQYF | TGTGCCAGCTCACTTACAGGGGTCGGAAAAGAGACCCAGTACTTC | TRBV18 | TRBD1 | 15 | few | TRBJ2-5
CASSVSQSGRTGELFF | TGTGCCAGCAGCGTCAGCCAGTCTGGGAGGACCGGGGAGCTGTTTTTT | TRBV9 | NA | 16 | NA | TRBJ2-2
CASSLVAGAARHLKGYTF | TGTGCCAGCAGCTTAGTGGCGGGAGCGGCTCGGCACCTGAAGGGCTACACCTTC | TRBV7-9 | NA | 18 | many | TRBJ1-2
CASSQDWASGDDTQYF | TGTGCCAGCAGCCAAGATTGGGCTAGCGGGGACGATACGCAGTATTTT | TRBV3-1 | TRBD2 | 16 | NA | TRBJ2-3
CASSENPVSSYEQYF | TGTGCCAGCAGTGAAAATCCAGTTTCCTCCTACGAGCAGTACTTC | TRBV6-1 | NA | 15 | many | TRBJ2-7
CASSYASSYEQYF | TGTGCCAGCAGTTATGCCAGCTCCTACGAGCAGTACTTC | TRBV27 | NA | 13 | NA | TRBJ2-7
CASSFRRAPYEQYF | TGTGCCAGCAGTTTTCGGCGGGCACCGTACGAGCAGTACTTC | TRBV6-2/TRBV6-3 | NA | 14 | few | TRBJ2-7
CASSHGQSNVNEKLFF | TGTGCCAGCAGCCATGGACAGTCGAATGTTAATGAAAAACTGTTTTTT | TRBV13 | NA | 16 | NA | TRBJ1-4
CASSDRQTRSYEQYF | TGTGCCAGCAGCGACCGACAGACCCGCTCCTACGAGCAGTACTTC | TRBV7-2 | NA | 15 | few | TRBJ2-7
CASSPATLTDTQYF | TGTGCCAGCAGTCCCGCCACCTTGACAGATACGCAGTATTTT | TRBV6-2/TRBV6-3 | NA | 14 | many | TRBJ2-3
CSARSGSETQYF | TGCAGTGCTAGATCAGGGTCCGAGACCCAGTACTTC | TRBV20-1 | NA | 12 | few | TRBJ2-5
CASSLGRTGRRDEQYF | TGTGCCAGCAGTTTGGGACGGACGGGGCGTAGGGACGAGCAGTACTTC | TRBV6-5 | NA | 16 | few | TRBJ2-7
CASSQDLQGNTEAFF | TGCGCCAGCAGCCAAGATCTGCAGGGGAACACTGAAGCTTTCTTT | TRBV4-3 | NA | 15 | NA | TRBJ1-1
CASSLTGGSPLHF | TGTGCCAGCAGCCTGACAGGGGGCTCACCCCTCCACTTT | TRBV12-3/TRBV12-4 | TRBD1 | 13 | few | TRBJ1-6
CASSQAVLAGVADTQYF | TGCGCCAGCAGCCAAGCCGTCCTAGCGGGAGTTGCTGATACGCAGTATTTT | TRBV4-3 | TRBD2 | 17 | NA | TRBJ2-3
CSASLGQGKNQPQHF | TGCAGTGCTAGTTTAGGACAGGGGAAAAATCAGCCCCAGCATTTT | TRBV20-1 | TRBD1 | 15 | few | TRBJ1-5
CASSARTSATTDTQYF | TGTGCCAGCAGCGCACGGACTAGCGCAACCACAGATACGCAGTATTTT | TRBV5-6 | TRBD2 | 16 | NA | TRBJ2-3
CASSPLDEEKLFF | TGTGCCAGCTCACCGTTGGATGAGGAAAAACTGTTTTTT | TRBV18 | NA | 13 | few | TRBJ1-4
CASSSPGKAYEQYF | TGTGCCAGCAGTAGTCCTGGGAAGGCCTACGAGCAGTACTTC | TRBV27 | NA | 14 | few | TRBJ2-7
CASAGQVNSPLHF | TGTGCCAGCGCGGGACAGGTGAATTCACCCCTCCACTTT | TRBV12-3/TRBV12-4 | TRBD1 | 13 | few | TRBJ1-6
CASNRGGSNTGELFF | TGTGCCAGCAACAGGGGCGGATCGAACACCGGGGAGCTGTTTTTT | TRBV6-5 | TRBD1 | 15 | few | TRBJ2-2
CSVAGEANQSPRETQYF | TGCAGCGTTGCAGGGGAGGCGAACCAATCGCCCCGGGAGACCCAGTACTTC | TRBV29-1 | NA | 17 | few | TRBJ2-5
CASTRARGETQYF | TGTGCCAGCACTCGGGCACGTGGGGAGACCCAGTACTTC | TRBV6-2/TRBV6-3 | NA | 13 | few | TRBJ2-5
CASRPTSGGNTQYF | TGTGCCAGCAGGCCGACTAGCGGGGGAAATACGCAGTATTTT | TRBV2 | TRBD2 | 14 | NA | TRBJ2-3
CASSINSRETQYF | TGTGCCAGTAGTATCAACAGCCGGGAGACCCAGTACTTC | TRBV19 | NA | 13 | NA | TRBJ2-5
CSARGLAGGIGDTQYF | TGCAGTGCTAGAGGACTAGCGGGGGGGATAGGAGATACGCAGTATTTT | TRBV20-1 | TRBD2 | 16 | few | TRBJ2-3
CASMTASGANVLTF | TGTGCCAGCATGACAGCTAGTGGGGCCAACGTCCTGACTTTC | TRBV28 | NA | 14 | few | TRBJ2-6
CASSLRLPGGEKLFF | TGTGCCAGCAGTCTTCGGCTCCCTGGGGGTGAAAAACTGTTTTTT | TRBV6-5 | NA | 15 | many | TRBJ1-4
CASSEGQGWAEQYF | TGTGCCAGCAGTGAAGGACAGGGATGGGCCGAGCAGTACTTC | TRBV2 | TRBD1 | 14 | many | TRBJ2-7
CAWSPFRVEQYF | TGTGCCTGGAGTCCCTTCAGGGTCGAGCAGTACTTC | TRBV30 | NA | 12 | NA | TRBJ2-7
CASSFAGGYEQYF | TGTGCCAGCAGTTTCGCAGGGGGTTACGAGCAGTACTTC | TRBV6-5 | TRBD1 | 13 | few | TRBJ2-7
CSVEKQANTGELFF | TGCAGCGTTGAAAAACAGGCGAACACCGGGGAGCTGTTTTTT | TRBV29-1 | NA | 14 | few | TRBJ2-2